Below, 17 T cell receptor beta chains from the same sample are listed, as sequenced in a study of CXCR3-negative and CXCR3-positive naive CD8 T cells. UMI-labeled 5' RACE TRB cDNA libraries were prepared from the cells. Using the 5' RACE reads, TCRdb records one entry per CDR3 protein without DNA. The record lists some 9,600 distinct CDR3 sequences, of which the ten most abundant hold roughly 1%. Sequenced material: naive CXCR3- CD8+ T cells from blood. Subset reported: CD45RO-CCR7+CD27+CD95- naive CD8+ T cells lacking CXCR3 (TNR3-). The receptors were gathered from a human donor in good health. Some clones in this sample may be carry-over from other donors' samples.

V and J are TRBV28 and TRBJ1-5; TCRdb reports TRBD1, a call that lacks DNA to check it against. The CDR3 extends over 15 amino acids. CDR1 and CDR2 (germline): MDHEN, SYDVKM. CDR3 loop: CASNIGTGGWQPQHF.

This chain connects TRBV28 to TRBJ2-3; TCRdb's D call of TRBD1 is untestable without DNA. CDR1 MDHEN and CDR2 SYDVKM come from the germline V gene. The CDR3 is made up of 17 amino acids. Here the CDR3 reads CASKSAWGDRGTDTQYF.

This chain uses TRBV14 with TRBJ1-1. Germline V gives CDR1 SGHDN, CDR2 FVKESK. The CDR3 runs 13 residues. The CDR3 loop reads CASSQLAYTEAFF.

By frequency, this clonotype registers medium-sized. J is TRBJ2-1 and V is TRBV27; with no DNA, the TCRdb D assignment of TRBD1 cannot be verified. This CDR3 comprises 14 residues. Germline assignment: CDR1 MNHEY and CDR2 SMNVEV (reference sequence). The CDR3 sequence is CASSTTGAYNEQFF.

Judged by frequency, this clonotype is medium-sized. This chain joins TRBV28 and TRBJ2-7; TCRdb's assignment of TRBD1 cannot be checked, as there is no DNA. The CDR3 has 18 residues. Germline V gene lookup returns CDR1 MDHEN and CDR2 SYDVKM. The CDR3 loop reads CASSSNRVETGDFYEQYF.

The chain couples TRBV24-1 to TRBJ1-5; TCRdb's D call of TRBD1 is untestable without DNA. Germline V gene sequence: CDR1 KGHDR, CDR2 SFDVKD. This CDR3 has 13 amino acids. The CDR3 reads CATSSGQGQPQHF.

By frequency, this clonotype registers medium-sized (0.01 to 0.1%). The rearrangement joins TRBV9 to TRBJ2-5; TCRdb lists TRBD2, though no DNA is available to test this call. CDR3 length: 15 amino acids. CDR1 and CDR2 from the germline V gene are SGDLS and YYNGEE. This CDR3 reads CASTSGGRAQETQYF.

Frequency places this clonotype as medium-sized. The rearrangement links TRBV3-1 to TRBJ2-3; TCRdb gives TRBD2 as the D gene, but with no DNA this cannot be confirmed. This CDR3 contains 16 residues. Germline CDR1 LGHDT, CDR2 YNNKEL (reference sequence). CDR3 region: CASSQVSGSLTDTQYF.

Judged by frequency, this clonotype is medium-sized. The chain's CDR3 is CASSKNMNTEAFF. The chain combines TRBV6-5 with TRBJ1-1. The germline V gene has CDR1 MNHEY and CDR2 SVGAGI. CDR3 length equals 13 residues.

Frequency places this clonotype as medium-sized. This chain joins TRBV29-1 and TRBJ1-1. This CDR3 region has 11 residues. CDR1 and CDR2 from the germline V gene are SQVTM and ANQGSEA. The CDR3 is CSVGGSREAFF.

According to its frequency, this clonotype is medium-sized. The gene calls are TRBV6-5 and TRBJ1-1; TCRdb proposes TRBD1, but this gene call is untestable without DNA. From germline, CDR1 is MNHEY and CDR2 SVGAGI. The CDR3 runs to 11 residues. The CDR3 loop is CASSAGVEAFF.

Measured by frequency, this clonotype is medium-sized (0.01 to 0.1%). This chain connects TRBV14 to TRBJ2-1; TCRdb lists TRBD1, though no DNA is available to test this call. Germline CDR1 and CDR2: SGHDN and FVKESK. This CDR3 is 17 amino acids long. The CDR3: CASSQDGRSRAYNEQFF.

This clonotype is medium-sized (0.01 to 0.1%) by frequency. The CDR3 sequence: CSARDTGPGYTF. The gene calls are TRBV29-1 and TRBJ1-2; TCRdb outputs TRBD1, but without DNA this stays unchecked. The CDR3 spans 12 residues. Germline V gene data show CDR1 as SQVTM and CDR2 as ANQGSEA. The full variable domain, in which reference TRBV29-1 and TRBJ1-2 provide the parts outside the CDR3, is SAVISQKPSRDICQRGTSLTIQCQVDSQVTMMFWYRQQPGQSLTLIATANQGSEATYESGFVIDKFPISRPNLTFSTLTVSNMSPEDSSIYLCSARDTGPGYTFGSGTRLTVV.

The rearrangement joins TRBV9 to TRBJ1-2; TCRdb designates TRBD1, a call that cannot be tested without DNA. The CDR3 has 15 amino acids. Germline V gives CDR1 SGDLS, CDR2 YYNGEE. The CDR3 is CASSAGTGSIYGYTF. Full variable domain (outside the CDR3, taken from reference TRBV9 and TRBJ1-2): DSGVTQTPKHLITATGQRVTLRCSPRSGDLSVYWYQQSLDQGLQFLIQYYNGEERAKGNILERFSAQQFPDLHSELNLSSLELGDSALYFCASSAGTGSIYGYTFGSGTRLTVV.

Judged by frequency, this clonotype is medium-sized. The J gene is TRBJ1-2, the V gene TRBV29-1. CDR3 length: 14 amino acids. The germline CDR1 and CDR2 sequences are SQVTM and ANQGSEA. The CDR3 region is CSVEGLELNYGYTF.

The gene calls are TRBV6-4 and TRBJ2-1; TCRdb's D gene call, TRBD2, goes unchecked for lack of DNA. Germline V gene lookup returns CDR1 MRHNA and CDR2 SNTAGT. The CDR3 is 15 amino acids. The CDR3 loop is CASSGPSGSTGEQFF.

According to its frequency, this clonotype is medium-sized. The rearrangement uses TRBV29-1 and TRBJ2-2; TCRdb returns TRBD1, unconfirmable since there is no DNA. CDR3 length: 13 residues. The germline gives CDR1 SQVTM, CDR2 ANQGSEA. CDR3 in amino acids: CSLRDTLTGELFF.